This section outlines one T cell receptor (beta chain) sequence together with its context. Antigen specificity is unknown. The data stem from a study of blood T cells in healthy people across ages. Notes on the study in general: From one million sequenced T cells, diversity estimates were lower bounds.

This CDR3 region has 16 residues. Germline V gene data show CDR1 as SEHNR and CDR2 as FQNEAQ (reference sequence). V was pared by 5 bases and J by 3 bases, with 9 bases of the junction left unmatched. A second PCR, run for 7 to 11 cycles, used a sample-barcoded 5' primer plus a J-beta primer mix. Via MiXCR, TCRdb re-called the 5' RACE reads, giving one row per CDR3 protein. This sample has approximately 2,000,000 distinct CDR3 sequences, with 35% to 50% found just once. The sequence derives from a human donor in good health. The chain has TRBV7-9 and TRBJ2-1; 8 bases agree with TRBD2. Specimen: blood. In DNA form, the CDR3 reads TGTGCCAGCAGCCCTTTTGTCGGGGGGGGCTACAATGAGCAGTTCTTC. This translates into CASSPFVGGGYNEQFF. The variable domain in full, with the rest retrieved from reference TRBV7-9 and TRBJ2-1, is DTGVSQNPRHKITKRGQNVTFRCDPISEHNRLYWYRQTLGQGPEFLTYFQNEAQLEKSRLLSDRFSAERPKGSFSTLEIQRTEQGDSAMYLCASSPFVGGGYNEQFFGPGTRLTVL.